A selection of T cell receptor beta chains follows, all from one sample in a study of T cells in Graves' hyperthyroidism and ophthalmopathy. TCRdb reprocessed the multiplex PCR reads with MiXCR, giving one entry per CDR3 protein. The top ten clones hold approximately 24% of a sample with about 160,000 distinct CDR3 sequences, over 7.5% of them seen once. Sequencing used blood. The receptors here all came from a woman under 30 with Graves' hyperthyroidism that later progressed to Graves' ophthalmopathy. CDR3s include the opening cysteine and the closing phenylalanine or tryptophan. A D gene is named only where the DNA matches it firmly. Rows may omit the clone size; those that give it use once, few, many or a size class.

DNA,CDR3,V,J,D,size
TGCGCCAGCGGCTTGACAGGAGGCACAGGTACGCAGTATTTT,CASGLTGGTGTQYF,TRBV10-2,TRBJ2-3,NA,NA
TGTGCCAGCAGTGACGGATACACTGAAGCTTTCTTT,CASSDGYTEAFF,TRBV2,TRBJ1-1,NA,few
TGTGCCAGCAGCGGGGGAGGGGTAGCCAAAAACATTCAGTACTTC,CASSGGGVAKNIQYF,TRBV7-9,TRBJ2-4,TRBD2,NA
TGCGCCAGCAGCTTGGACCCCGGGACAGGTGGCTATGGCTACACCTTC,CASSLDPGTGGYGYTF,TRBV5-1,TRBJ1-2,TRBD1,many
TGTGCCAGTAGTATAGATCGGGGCGGGAACTATGGCTACACCTTC,CASSIDRGGNYGYTF,TRBV19,TRBJ1-2,NA,few
TGTGCCAGCAGCCGAAACGGTTTTGGGGCGAACTCTGGAAACACCATATATTTT,CASSRNGFGANSGNTIYF,TRBV7-9,TRBJ1-3,NA,many
TGTGCCTGGAGTAGGCAGGGGGTTCAGCCCCAGCATTTT,CAWSRQGVQPQHF,TRBV30,TRBJ1-5,TRBD1,many
TGTGCCAGCAGCCCAAAGACTTTTTCACCCCTCCACTTT,CASSPKTFSPLHF,TRBV3-1,TRBJ1-6,NA,many
TGCAGCGCCGGAAGGGGACAGGCCTACGAGCAGTACTTC,CSAGRGQAYEQYF,TRBV20-1,TRBJ2-7,TRBD1,few
TGCGCCAGCAGCCGCCAGGGAGGGAGGATGGGCATGAACACTGAAGCTTTCTTT,CASSRQGGRMGMNTEAFF,TRBV4-1,TRBJ1-1,NA,many
TGTGCCAGCAGCCCCTCAGGTCACGATATTCGTGCCATATATTTT,CASSPSGHDIRAIYF,TRBV11-2,TRBJ1-3,NA,many
TGTGCCAGCAGCGTTACCGGGTTGGGCGGGGAGCTGTTTTTT,CASSVTGLGGELFF,TRBV11-3,TRBJ2-2,NA,many
TGTGCCAGCAGCCAACAGGGGAGCGGGGAGCTGTTTTTT,CASSQQGSGELFF,TRBV9,TRBJ2-2,TRBD1,many
TGTGCCAGCAGCCAAGATTCAGGTGGGGGCCGAGGTGCTGAAGCTTTCTTT,CASSQDSGGGRGAEAFF,TRBV3-1,TRBJ1-1,NA,many
TGTGCCAGTAGTCTAAGGGGGGGGACAGGGCCCACCGGGGAGCTGTTTTTT,CASSLRGGTGPTGELFF,TRBV19,TRBJ2-2,TRBD1,NA
TGCAGTGCTAGAGGGCGCGGCGGGAGGGACGCCGAGCAGTACTTC,CSARGRGGRDAEQYF,TRBV20-1,TRBJ2-7,TRBD2,many
TGCAGTGCCACTCACCTTCTAGCACCCATGGGGGAGCAGTACTTC,CSATHLLAPMGEQYF,TRBV20-1,TRBJ2-7,NA,many
TGCGCCAGCAGCTCCCAGGGTTACTCCTATAATTCACCCCTCCACTTT,CASSSQGYSYNSPLHF,TRBV4-1,TRBJ1-6,NA,NA
TGCGCCAGCAGCTTTTTCCGGCTCAGACTAGCGGGGGGAAGCACAGATACGCAGTATTTT,CASSFFRLRLAGGSTDTQYF,TRBV5-1,TRBJ2-3,TRBD2,few
TGTGCCAGCAGCCCTAAAGTGGCGGGGGAGCTGTTTTTT,CASSPKVAGELFF,TRBV11-1,TRBJ2-2,NA,NA